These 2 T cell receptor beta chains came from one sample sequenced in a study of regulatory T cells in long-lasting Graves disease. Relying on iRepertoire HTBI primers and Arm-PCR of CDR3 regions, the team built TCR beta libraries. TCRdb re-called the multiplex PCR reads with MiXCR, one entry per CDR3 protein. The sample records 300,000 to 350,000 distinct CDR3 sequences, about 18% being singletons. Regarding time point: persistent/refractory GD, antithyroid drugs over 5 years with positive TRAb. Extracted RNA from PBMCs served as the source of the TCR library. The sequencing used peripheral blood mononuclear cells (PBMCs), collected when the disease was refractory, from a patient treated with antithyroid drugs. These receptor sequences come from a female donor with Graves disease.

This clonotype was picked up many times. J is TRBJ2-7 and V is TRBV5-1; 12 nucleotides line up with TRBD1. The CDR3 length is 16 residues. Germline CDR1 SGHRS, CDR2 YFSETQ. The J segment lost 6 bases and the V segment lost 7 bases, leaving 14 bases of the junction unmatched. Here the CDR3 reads CASASSLGTGGFEQYF. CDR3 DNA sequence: TGCGCCAGCGCATCCTCCCTCGGGACAGGGGGCTTCGAGCAGTACTTC.

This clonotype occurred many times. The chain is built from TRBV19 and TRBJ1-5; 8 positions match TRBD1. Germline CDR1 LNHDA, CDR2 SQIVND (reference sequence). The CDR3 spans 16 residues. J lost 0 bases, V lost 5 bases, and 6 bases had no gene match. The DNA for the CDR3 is TGTGCCAGTAGTGGACGGACAGGGCTTAGCAATCAGCCCCAGCATTTT. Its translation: CASSGRTGLSNQPQHF.